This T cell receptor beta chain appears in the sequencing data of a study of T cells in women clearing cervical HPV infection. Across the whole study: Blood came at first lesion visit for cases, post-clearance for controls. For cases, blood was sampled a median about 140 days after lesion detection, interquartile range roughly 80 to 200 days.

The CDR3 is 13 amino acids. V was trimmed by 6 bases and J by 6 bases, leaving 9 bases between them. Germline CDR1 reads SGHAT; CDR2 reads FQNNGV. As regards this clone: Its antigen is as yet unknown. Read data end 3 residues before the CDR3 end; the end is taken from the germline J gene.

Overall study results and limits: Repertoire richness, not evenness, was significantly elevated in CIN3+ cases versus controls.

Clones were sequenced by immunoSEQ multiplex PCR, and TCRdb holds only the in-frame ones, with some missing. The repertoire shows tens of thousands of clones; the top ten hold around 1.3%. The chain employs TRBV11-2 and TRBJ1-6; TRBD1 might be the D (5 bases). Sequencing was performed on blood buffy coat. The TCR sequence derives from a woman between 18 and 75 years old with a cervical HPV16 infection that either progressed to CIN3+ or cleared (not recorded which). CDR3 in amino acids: CASSLGGNSPLHF. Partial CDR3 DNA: TGTGCCAGCAGTTTGGGGGGTAATTCACCC.